This T cell receptor beta chain was found in a study of cytomegalovirus exposure and HLA in healthy donors. 13 Jbeta primers and 60 Vbeta primers were used for the PCR. Clones were sequenced by immunoSEQ multiplex PCR, and TCRdb holds only the in-frame ones, with some missing. This repertoire shows 130,000 or so clones, approximately 72% found once; its top ten account for approximately 9.6%. The CDR3 is 13 amino acids. Germline V gives CDR1 SQVTM, CDR2 ANQGSEA. V lost 4 bases to trimming and J lost 0 bases; unmatched junction nucleotides: 1. Sample: PBMCs. The clonotype was recovered from a woman in her forties or fifties in good health and CMV-seropositive. The chain combines TRBV29-1 with TRBJ2-7; 9 bases are a match to TRBD2. The chain's CDR3 is CSVGGLASYEQYF. For the CDR3, the DNA is TGCAGCGTTGGGGGACTAGCCTCCTACGAGCAGTACTTC.